The 15 T cell receptor beta chains below come from one sample, sequenced in a study of OX40 agonist ivuxolimab in advanced cancers. Data came from immunoSEQ multiplex PCR; TCRdb stores just in-frame clones and leaves some out. The data show 100,000 to 110,000 clones, with 85% to 95% seen just once and 0.54% held by the top ten. Here the sequenced sample was CD4+ or CD8+ T cells sorted from blood, taken in a trial of the OX40 agonist ivuxolimab. The receptors here all came from an adult with an advanced solid tumor such as melanoma, head and neck, liver or kidney cancer.

The V and J genes are TRBV2 and TRBJ2-7, with TRBD1 matching over 8 bases. With 8 bases clipped from V and 4 bases from J, the junction kept 10 bases outside the gene matches. Germline V gene lookup returns CDR1 SNHLY and CDR2 FYNNEI. This CDR3 region has 14 residues. CDR3 loop: CASRQTGASYEQYF. The CDR3, as DNA: TGTGCCAGCCGCCAGACAGGGGCGAGTTACGAGCAGTACTTC.

The chain is built from TRBV5-1 and TRBJ2-3; D ambiguous. Trimming shortened V by 0 bases and J by 8 bases, and 19 bases separated the two germline ends. The CDR3 extends over 16 amino acids. Germline assignment: CDR1 SGHRS and CDR2 YFSETQ. The CDR3 is CASSLGQAVAQTTQYF. The CDR3, as DNA: TGCGCCAGCAGCTTGGGTCAGGCGGTTGCACAGACTACGCAGTATTTT.

The chain is built from TRBV5-6 and TRBJ1-3, with D uncertain. Germline V gene sequence: CDR1 SGHDT, CDR2 YYEEEE. The CDR3 is made up of 14 amino acids. Trimming removed 2 bases from V and 3 bases from J, with 9 bases in between. The CDR3 nucleotides read TGTGCCAGCAGCTTCACAGCCTATGGAAACACCATATATTTT. It encodes CASSFTAYGNTIYF.

The V and J genes are TRBV5-4 and TRBJ1-1; D is ambiguous. Per the germline V gene, CDR1 is SGHNT and CDR2 is YYREEE (reference sequence). CDR3 length equals 13 residues. V lost 2 bases to trimming and J lost 1 base, with 6 bases between them. The CDR3 loop reads CASSLSPNTEAFF. CDR3 coding DNA: TGTGCCAGCAGCTTATCCCCGAACACTGAAGCTTTCTTT. Filled out from reference TRBV5-4 and TRBJ1-1, the complete variable domain reads ETGVTQSPTHLIKTRGQQVTLRCSSQSGHNTVSWYQQALGQGPQFIFQYYREEENGRGNFPPRFSGLQFPNYSSELNVNALELDDSALYLCASSLSPNTEAFFGQGTRLTVV.

The chain employs TRBV6-1 and TRBJ2-5, with D unclear. This CDR3 comprises 10 residues. The V gene's germline CDR1 is MNHNS and CDR2 SASEGT. Between the trimmed V and J ends, which lost 6 bases and 4 bases, there was a span of 3 bases. DNA for the CDR3: TGTGCCAGCAGAGCAGAGACCCAGTACTTC. Amino acid sequence: CASRAETQYF.

V usage is TRBV28 and J usage is TRBJ2-7; D unclear. The germline gives CDR1 MDHEN, CDR2 SYDVKM. The CDR3 is 11 amino acids. CDR3 bases: TGTGCGAGACAACCCGGTTTAAAGCAGTACTTC. Translated: CARQPGLKQYF.

This clone appeared a single time. V and J are TRBV5-1 and TRBJ1-2; D gene ambiguous. From germline, CDR1 is SGHRS and CDR2 YFSETQ. The CDR3 spans 14 residues. V lost 0 bases and J 5 bases, leaving 11 bases between the germline ends. The CDR3 loop is CASSLESGSYGYTF. The CDR3 nucleotides read TGCGCCAGCAGCTTGGAGTCAGGAAGTTATGGCTACACCTTC. The whole variable domain, filled in from reference TRBV5-1 and TRBJ1-2, reads KAGVTQTPRYLIKTRGQQVTLSCSPISGHRSVSWYQQTPGQGLQFLFEYFSETQRNKGNFPGRFSGRQFSNSRSEMNVSTLELGDSALYLCASSLESGSYGYTFGSGTRLTVV.

This chain connects TRBV5-1 to TRBJ2-3, with D unresolved. V was trimmed by 8 bases and J by 2 bases, leaving 6 bases between them. The CDR3 runs to 11 residues. Germline loops: CDR1 SGHRS, CDR2 YFSETQ. CDR3 bases: TGCGCCAGTAGAATCACAGATACGCAGTATTTT. Amino acids: CASRITDTQYF. Complete variable domain (other parts from reference TRBV5-1 and TRBJ2-3): KAGVTQTPRYLIKTRGQQVTLSCSPISGHRSVSWYQQTPGQGLQFLFEYFSETQRNKGNFPGRFSGRQFSNSRSEMNVSTLELGDSALYLCASRITDTQYFGPGTRLTVL.

The chain carries TRBV11-1 and TRBJ2-5; perhaps TRBD1 as D (5 bases). CDR3 length: 15 amino acids. Germline lookup yields CDR1 SGHAT and CDR2 FQDESV (reference sequence). The germline V and J ends were trimmed by 1 base and 2 bases, with 11 bases remaining between them. CDR3 amino acids: CASSLGQGQQETQYF. As DNA, the CDR3 is TGTGCCAGCAGCTTAGGGCAGGGCCAGCAAGAGACCCAGTACTTC.

This chain joins TRBV5-1 and TRBJ2-7; D is undetermined. Germline assignment: CDR1 SGHRS and CDR2 YFSETQ. The CDR3 consists of 11 residues. Deletions cut 4 bases from V and 6 bases from J, with 8 bases between. The CDR3 coding sequence is TGCGCCAGCAGCGCCGACGGCGAGCAGTACTTC. Its translation: CASSADGEQYF.

The CDR3 loop reads CASSYQTGANTGELFF. For the CDR3, the DNA is TGTGCCAGCAGTTACCAGACAGGGGCCAACACCGGGGAGCTGTTTTTT. The chain carries TRBV6-5 and TRBJ2-2; 8 bases agree with TRBD1. CDR3 length equals 16 residues. CDR1 is MNHEY, CDR2 SVGAGI, per germline. Unmatched junction bases numbered 4, after V lost 2 bases and J lost 2 bases.

This chain connects TRBV18 to TRBJ2-1, with TRBD2 matching over 9 bases. This CDR3 spans 15 amino acids. CDR1 is KGHSH, CDR2 LQKENI, per germline. The J segment lost 4 bases and the V segment lost 3 bases, leaving 4 bases of the junction unmatched. CDR3 in DNA: TGTGCCAGCTCACCGGGAGCGGGAGGTTACAATGAGCAGTTCTTC. As protein: CASSPGAGGYNEQFF.

The chain uses TRBV7-9 and TRBJ2-1; 7 nucleotides agree with TRBD2. V trimming: 0 bases; J trimming: 6 bases; junction bases outside the gene matches: 2. The CDR3 spans 14 residues. Germline V lookup: CDR1 SEHNR, CDR2 FQNEAQ (reference sequence). CDR3 DNA sequence: TGTGCCAGCAGCTTAGCGGGAGGGTCCAATGAGCAGTTCTTC. It yields the protein CASSLAGGSNEQFF.

This clone was seen just once. The CDR3 bases are TGTGCCAGCAGTGAACGAGGGGCCCTTAATGAAAAACTGTTTTTT. As protein: CASSERGALNEKLFF. This sequence joins TRBV6-1 and TRBJ1-4, with D possibly matching TRBD1 (5 bases). The CDR3 consists of 15 residues. The ends were cut back, 2 bases at V and 4 bases at J, with 11 bases in the middle. Germline CDR1 is MNHNS and CDR2 is SASEGT.

The J gene is TRBJ2-1, the V gene TRBV27; 7 bases agree with TRBD2. V shed 5 bases and J 7 bases; nucleotides not matched to a gene: 8. CDR3 length equals 14 residues. Germline CDR1 is MNHEY and CDR2 is SMNVEV (reference sequence). CDR3 bases: TGTGCCAGCAGTCGGACTAGTGAGGGAAATGAGCAGTTCTTC. It codes for CASSRTSEGNEQFF.